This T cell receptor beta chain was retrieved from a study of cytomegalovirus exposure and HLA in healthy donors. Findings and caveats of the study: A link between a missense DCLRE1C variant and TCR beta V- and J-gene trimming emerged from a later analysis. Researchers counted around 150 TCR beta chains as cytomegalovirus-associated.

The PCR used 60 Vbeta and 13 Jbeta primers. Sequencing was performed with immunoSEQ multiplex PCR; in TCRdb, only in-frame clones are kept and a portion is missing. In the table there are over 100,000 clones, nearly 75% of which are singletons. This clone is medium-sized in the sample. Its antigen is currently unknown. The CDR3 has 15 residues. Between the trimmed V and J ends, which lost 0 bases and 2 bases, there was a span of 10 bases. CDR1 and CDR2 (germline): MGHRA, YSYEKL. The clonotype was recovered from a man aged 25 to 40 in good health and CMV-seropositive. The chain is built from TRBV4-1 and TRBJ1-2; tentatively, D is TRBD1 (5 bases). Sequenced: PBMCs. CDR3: CASSQDRAGNYGYTF. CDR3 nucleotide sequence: TGCGCCAGCAGCCAAGATAGGGCAGGGAACTATGGCTACACCTTC.